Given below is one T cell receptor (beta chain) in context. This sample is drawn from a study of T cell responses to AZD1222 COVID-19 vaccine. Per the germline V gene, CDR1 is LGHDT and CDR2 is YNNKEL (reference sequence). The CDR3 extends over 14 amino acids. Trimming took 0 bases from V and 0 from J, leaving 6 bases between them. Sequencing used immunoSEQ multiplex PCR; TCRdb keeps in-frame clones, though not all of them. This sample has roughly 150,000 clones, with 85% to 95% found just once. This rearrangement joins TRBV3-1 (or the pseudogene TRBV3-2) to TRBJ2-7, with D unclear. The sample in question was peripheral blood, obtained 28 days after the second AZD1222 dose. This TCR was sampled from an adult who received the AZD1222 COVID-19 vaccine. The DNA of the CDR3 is TGTGCCAGCAGCCAAGAGGTCAGCTCCTACGAGCAGTACTTC. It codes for CASSQEVSSYEQYF.